This paragraph covers one TCR beta chain sequence. This clone is a singleton in its sample. Its antigen is unknown. Per-base quality was not reported, and no clone a single base away is much larger than it. This sample is part of a study of cytomegalovirus exposure and HLA in healthy donors (TCRdb year 2017). The study in broad terms: According to an earlier analysis of a few hundred of the donors, about 190 million T cells yielded roughly 100 million unique TCR beta sequences and more than 250 Gb of sequence data. About 300 gigabases of sequencing data and some 85 million unique TCR sequences were included in an early release covering about 700 HLA-typed donors. Of the 300 to 450 genotyped donors, 65% to 90% were placed in the genetic ancestry cluster associated with self-reported Caucasian donors. The study aimed to test whether signatures of past pathogen exposure could be identified by cataloging public T cell receptors. The study profiled the T cell repertoires of hundreds of subjects by immunosequencing and related them to cytomegalovirus serostatus. Besides the first cohort of about 730 subjects, a separate validation cohort made up of about 120 different subjects was used. To predict cytomegalovirus infection status, the study combined high-throughput TCR immunosequencing, statistical association of individual TCRs with disease status, and machine learning. In a later analysis, previously published TCR beta repertoires from fewer than 750 donors were re-analyzed and high-resolution HLA genotyping was added so that TCR occurrence patterns could be studied. The later analysis used no new phenotypic data to find candidate immune exposures, relying instead on TCR beta sequences and their occurrence across donors. An earlier analysis of about 620 of the donors applied high-throughput TCR beta sequencing to assess whether each TCR beta V gene segment acted as functional or pseudogenic. Donor age, sex, ethnicity and CMV serostatus were compiled together with the repertoire data. In a later genetic analysis, genome-wide SNP genotypes for about three fifths of the roughly 670 donors were used, and that subset was treated as a discovery cohort. All discovery cohort repertoires had been generated using a single sequencing platform. HLA typing included class I and class II loci at four-digit resolution. Typing coverage varied by locus: roughly 629-640 donors for A, B, C, DRB1 and DQB1; some 520 for DQA1; nearly 610 for DPA1; around 450 for DPB1. Several DR-DQ haplotypes were treated as single units for association and clustering because of strong linkage in the cohort. Across some 400 genotyped donors of the cohort, an average of roughly 250,000 unique TCR beta nucleotide sequences per donor were sequenced, and approximately 17% of those sequences were non-productive. Results the study describes overall, beyond this receptor: In a later analysis, several top co-occurrence clusters were reported to appear linked to parvovirus B19, influenza, CMV and Epstein-Barr virus. In vitro tests confirmed that a few of the cytomegalovirus-associated TCR beta chains recognize cytomegalovirus antigens. The authors suggested that the approach could potentially be generalized to other disease states and immunological phenotypes. In the study, around 160 TCR beta chains were listed as associated with cytomegalovirus. A later genetic analysis associated a missense DCLRE1C variant with V-gene and J-gene trimming of TCR beta chains, and an independent cohort replicated the association. Compared with equally common non-associated chains, HLA-associated TCR beta chains in a later analysis were more clonally expanded and had lower generation probabilities. According to a later genetic analysis, donors in an Asian-associated ancestry cluster had fewer N-insertions in productive TCRs than the approximately 610-donor mean. For the cohort, immune exposure information was limited to CMV serostatus. According to a later analysis, TCR association rates differed among HLA loci, with DRB1 alleles showing the most associated TCRs and HLA-C alleles showing the fewest. The classifier was reported to diagnose cytomegalovirus status with high specificity and sensitivity in both the original and validation cohorts. A further reported finding was that TCR beta sequences accurately predicted the HLA-A and HLA-B alleles for most subjects in the first cohort. In a later analysis, around 15,000 TCR beta sequences were associated with specific HLA alleles at a false discovery rate of 0.05. In this cohort, only TCR beta chains were sequenced, and detectable features were limited by the absence of alpha or paired-chain data. Across donors, most TCR sequences were observed very rarely, whereas some public TCRs were present in many individuals. Strong co-occurrence of HLA alleles, especially DR and DQ, made assigning TCR associations to individual alleles difficult. A later analysis found that most CMV-associated TCR beta chains appeared HLA-restricted, with HLA associations seemingly driven largely by CMV exposure. In an earlier analysis of more than 500 of the donors, most TCR beta V segments appeared in productive rearrangements about 87% or about 30% of the time, broadly matching IMGT annotations. HLA typing was unavailable for some donors at each locus, so association tests used only the typed subset. Sequencing depth was assumed to be roughly uniform across donors in the presence/absence analyses, though that assumption may not hold. A group of highly shared sequence variants was considered likely to be a technical artifact of the sequencing pipeline. Some 16 rarely observed V segments, including chromosome 9 orphons, were excluded from the earlier analysis of 550 to 700 of the donors because counts were too low. Linkage disequilibrium might explain the correlated functional status among segregating V segments, but an unknown experimental factor could not be excluded.

The cohort consisted of 666 healthy bone marrow donors. At the time of sampling, all cohort members were nominally healthy, though unrecorded immune exposures were likely present. The donor was CMV seronegative and was included in the group of under 450 seronegative cohort members. A peripheral blood sample was collected from each donor, and TCR beta sequencing was performed on peripheral blood mononuclear cells. The Qiagen DNeasy Blood Extraction Kit was used to extract genomic DNA from the blood cell samples. The library was obtained by the immunoSEQ multiplex PCR assay. A mixture of 60 forward primers for TCR Vbeta segments and 13 reverse primers for TCR Jbeta segments was used in the multiplex PCR. The CDR3 region of rearranged TCR beta genes was amplified from genomic DNA with a multiplex PCR assay. On the Illumina HiSeq System, the amplified TCR beta libraries were sequenced as 87-base-pair reads. The authors' analysis ran thus. A later analysis tallied around 82 million unique TCR beta chains across the 660 or so repertoires, and around 12 million of those chains were shared by two or more donors. Raw reads were error-corrected and collapsed into unique sequences by a nearest-neighbor algorithm in which closely related sequences were merged to remove PCR and sequencing errors. Alignment of CDR3 sequences to IMGT reference sequences was used to assign V, D and J gene segments. For a sequence to be retained, a match of at least six nucleotides to both a V gene segment and a J gene segment was required. A rearrangement was called productive if the CDR3 had no stop codons and remained in frame with V and J, and every other rearrangement was called non-productive. Following IMGT convention, CDR3 was defined as the stretch from the second conserved V-encoded cysteine up to the conserved J-encoded phenylalanine. Sequences without an unambiguous match to a single V gene segment were excluded from the earlier analysis of almost 600 of the donors. In an earlier analysis of approximately 500 of the donors, a V segment was called functional when productive rearrangements were above 56.7%, and segregating when the standard deviation between donors exceeded 5%. A statistical classification framework was built to diagnose cytomegalovirus status from the catalog of TCR beta chain sequences. A later analysis assigned V and J genes by comparing TCR nucleotide sequences with IMGT/GENE-DB human TR gene sequences. In a later analysis, CDR3 sequences and most-parsimonious VDJ recombination scenarios were assigned using the TCRdist pipeline. In a later analysis, each TCR beta chain was defined by its CDR3 amino acid sequence together with its V-gene family, and reads lacking a unique V-gene family were excluded. A later analysis removed roughly 590 highly shared, low-generation-probability nucleotide sequences to deal with suspected cross-contamination and a sequencing artifact. In a later analysis, a clonal expansion index was calculated for each public chain from normalized within-repertoire ranks of inferred template counts. Generation probabilities in a later analysis came from a VDJ recombination model fitted to out-of-frame rearrangements, and those results were checked against IGoR. Hypergeometric tests were used in a later analysis to score TCR-TCR, TCR-HLA and TCR-CMV co-occurrence, with a repertoire-size bias correction applied to the TCR pairs. To estimate false discovery rates, a later analysis permuted the HLA or CMV assignments 20 times. In a later analysis, co-occurring TCRs were grouped using DBSCAN, and TCRdist sequence similarity was added for clustering within HLA-allele-positive subsets. Repertoires with fewer than 30,000 or more than 120,000 public chains were left out of co-occurrence clustering, as were about 5 repertoires with anomalous nucleotide sharing. In its TCRdb copy, this immuneACCESS table keeps in-frame sequences only and misses some clones. Where compared with another copy, unresolved V genes explain less than half of these, and the others have no known cause. The V and J calls and clone size are taken from that table; D and trimming were inferred from the DNA. The table for this sample lists about 47,000 clones; around 68% of them were counted only once. Roughly 6.3% of the sample goes to the ten largest clones.

This TCR was sampled from a man aged 25 to 45 in good health and CMV-seronegative. The sequencing input was PBMCs.

CDR3 reads: CASRAGAASNEKLFF. The DNA reads TGTGCCAGCAGGGCGGGGGCGGCTTCTAATGAAAAACTGTTTTTT. This receptor chain uses TRBV6-1 and TRBJ1-4; perhaps TRBD1 is the D gene, with 6 bases matching. The CDR3 holds 15 amino acids from the cysteine to the phenylalanine. Of the read, only the CDR3 DNA is kept; its 45 bases are in frame from base 1. A distance of 14 bases separates the germline ends of V and J, which lose 6 bases and 3 bases respectively. According to the germline V gene, CDR1 reads MNHNS and CDR2 reads SASEGT.